This T cell receptor (beta chain) was sequenced during a study of blood T cell repertoires in COVID-19. Study as a whole: The origin of the acute and convalescent COVID-19 samples was the United States, Italy and Spain.

Assay: immunoSEQ multiplex PCR; the TCRdb copy retains only in-frame clones and omits some. The sample consists of a few hundred thousand clones, approximately 86% of them appearing once. After removal of 1 base from V and 1 base from J, the junction contained 7 bases not matched to a gene. The CDR3 extends over 17 amino acids. In germline, CDR1 is LGHNA, CDR2 YSLEER. The receptor comes from a man in his sixties with acute or convalescent COVID-19. Material for sequencing was peripheral blood. V is TRBV4-3 and J is TRBJ2-3; TRBD1 aligns across 8 bases. The CDR3 region is CASSQAGAGGRTDTQYF. The CDR3 coding sequence is TGCGCCAGCAGCCAAGCTGGGGCAGGGGGCCGCACAGATACGCAGTATTTT.